Below, 7 T cell receptor beta chains from the same sample are listed, as sequenced in a study of cytomegalovirus exposure and HLA in healthy donors. Primers: 60 Vbeta forward and 13 Jbeta reverse. TCRdb's copy holds only in-frame clones and misses some; the assay was immunoSEQ multiplex PCR. The sample includes fewer than 250,000 clones. Input material: PBMCs. These receptors were taken from a woman aged 30 to 39 in good health and CMV-seropositive.

The genes are TRBV11-2 and TRBJ2-1; no clear D gene. Germline assignment: CDR1 SGHAT and CDR2 FQNNGV. The CDR3 totals 11 residues. V gave up 4 bases and J gave up 7 bases, with 5 bases separating them. The CDR3 region is CASSSLNEQFF. Here the CDR3 DNA reads TGTGCCAGCAGCTCCCTGAATGAGCAGTTCTTC.

The rearrangement uses TRBV2 and TRBJ2-5; 7 bases match TRBD1. V gave up 4 bases and J gave up 5 bases; unmatched junction bases: 7. This CDR3 contains 14 residues. CDR1 and CDR2 from the germline V gene are SNHLY and FYNNEI. Written as DNA, the CDR3 is TGTGCCAGCAGTGTGGAAAGGGGGCGGGAGACCCAGTACTTC. It encodes CASSVERGRETQYF.

The chain employs TRBV7-9 and TRBJ1-4; D possibly corresponds to TRBD1 (6 bases). The CDR3 covers 15 residues. Germline values: CDR1 SEHNR, CDR2 FQNEAQ (reference sequence). Trimming left V 5 bases short and J 5 bases short, with 15 bases between. CDR3 sequence (DNA): TGTGCCAGCAGCGAATACAGGGAAGCAAATGAAAAACTGTTTTTT. Protein: CASSEYREANEKLFF.

V gene TRBV10-1 combines with J gene TRBJ1-3; D is possibly TRBD1 (6 bases). The length of the CDR3 is 14 residues. Germline CDR1 WNHNN, CDR2 SYGVQD (reference sequence). The V and J ends lost 9 bases and 1 base respectively, with 13 bases between them. CDR3 sequence (DNA): TGCGCCAGATTTACAGGGTTTTCTGGAAACACCATATATTTT. Its protein product is CARFTGFSGNTIYF.

This chain connects TRBV19 to TRBJ2-5; 11 nucleotides align to TRBD2. The CDR3 sequence is 17 residues long. Germline V lookup: CDR1 LNHDA, CDR2 SQIVND (reference sequence). With 2 bases clipped from V and 1 base from J, the junction kept 6 bases outside the gene matches. Here the CDR3 reads CASSIMATSGAQETQYF. In DNA, the CDR3 is TGTGCCAGTAGTATAATGGCGACTAGCGGGGCCCAAGAGACCCAGTACTTC.

The rearrangement uses TRBV28 and TRBJ2-7, with 16 bases aligning to TRBD2. Per the germline V gene, CDR1 is MDHEN and CDR2 is SYDVKM. Trimming at V came to 10 bases and at J to 7 bases, leaving 10 bases not matched to a gene. This CDR3 is 15 amino acids long. CDR3 residues: CATKLGTSGRAEQYF. In DNA, the CDR3 is TGTGCCACCAAGTTAGGGACTAGCGGGAGGGCGGAGCAGTACTTC.

The chain carries TRBV30 and TRBJ1-4; perhaps TRBD1 as D (6 bases). This CDR3 comprises 14 residues. Germline V gene sequence: CDR1 GTSNPN, CDR2 SVGIG (reference sequence). Trimming stripped 3 bases from V and 7 bases from J, with 15 bases between. The CDR3 DNA is TGTGCCTGGAGACAGGGTAGCTGGGCTGAAAAACTGTTTTTT. Translation: CAWRQGSWAEKLFF.